These 28 T cell receptor beta chains share one sample of origin, sequenced in a study of control samples from healthy donors and cancer patients. Repertoires were generated with immunoSEQ multiplex PCR, while TCRdb's copy carries only in-frame clones and drops some. Of some 64,000 clones in the sample, about 90% were seen once. Material for sequencing was PBMCs. These receptors all stem from a woman in her 50s with head and neck cancer.

In its sample, this clone was seen a few times. The chain is built from TRBV11-2 and TRBJ2-3; D uncertain. CDR1 is SGHAT, CDR2 FQNNGV, per germline. CDR3 length: 13 amino acids. V shed 5 bases and J shed 5 bases, with 11 bases lying between them. CDR3 protein: CASSPLAQDTQYF. In DNA, the CDR3 is TGTGCCAGCAGCCCCCTTGCGCAAGATACGCAGTATTTT.

V and J are TRBV7-9 and TRBJ1-5; a possible D gene is TRBD1 (5 bases). CDR3 length equals 15 residues. Deletions cut 5 bases from V and 4 bases from J, with 15 bases between. Per germline, CDR1 SEHNR and CDR2 FQNEAQ (reference sequence). CDR3 sequence reads: CASSAGGGTNQPQHF. CDR3 coding DNA: TGTGCCAGCAGCGCTGGGGGGGGGACGAATCAGCCCCAGCATTTT.

The chain carries TRBV19 and TRBJ1-6; maybe TRBD1 (5 bases). Between the trimmed V and J ends, which lost 7 bases and 5 bases, there was a span of 12 bases. This CDR3 has 14 residues. Germline V lookup: CDR1 LNHDA, CDR2 SQIVND (reference sequence). CDR3 loop: CASTFRQNNSPLHF. Here the CDR3 DNA reads TGTGCCAGTACCTTTCGACAGAATAATTCACCCCTCCACTTT.

This chain joins TRBV6-4 and TRBJ1-2; no firm D call. The CDR3 totals 17 residues. V was trimmed by 4 bases and J by 3 bases, leaving 21 bases between them. CDR1 is MRHNA and CDR2 is SNTAGT in the germline V gene. The CDR3 here is CASSATAETSDHYGYTF. The CDR3 DNA reads as TGTGCCAGCAGTGCCACCGCGGAAACAAGTGACCACTATGGCTACACCTTC.

The CDR3 sequence is CASSQFEGGHEKLFF. Written as DNA, the CDR3 is TGCGCCAGCAGCCAGTTTGAAGGAGGGCATGAAAAACTGTTTTTT. This chain connects TRBV4-3 to TRBJ1-4; D not resolved. Trimming left V 3 bases short and J 6 bases short, with 14 bases between. The CDR3 covers 15 residues. Germline values: CDR1 LGHNA, CDR2 YSLEER.

The chain uses TRBV10-3 and TRBJ1-1, with 7 bases lining up with TRBD1. The CDR3 has 14 amino acids. With V trimmed by 7 bases and J by 5 bases, 10 bases remained unmatched. Germline V gene lookup returns CDR1 ENHRY and CDR2 SYGVKD. This chain's CDR3 is CAITETGRWTEAFF. CDR3 bases: TGTGCCATCACCGAGACAGGGCGTTGGACTGAAGCTTTCTTT.

The V call is TRBV5-4, the J call TRBJ2-7; D possibly uses TRBD1 or TRBD2 (5 bases each). CDR1 is SGHNT and CDR2 is YYREEE in the germline V gene (reference sequence). The germline V and J ends were trimmed by 4 bases and 3 bases, with 14 bases remaining between them. The CDR3 is made up of 14 amino acids. CDR3 residues: CASSRDPGLYEQYF. In DNA, the CDR3 is TGTGCCAGCAGCCGGGACCCCGGGCTCTACGAGCAGTACTTC.

The chain employs TRBV7-9 and TRBJ2-7; D call uncertain. The CDR3 is 11 amino acids. Trimming took 1 base from V and 6 from J, leaving 4 bases between them. Germline V gene data show CDR1 as SEHNR and CDR2 as FQNEAQ (reference sequence). CDR3 sequence reads: CASSLGLEQYF. The DNA of the CDR3 is TGTGCCAGCAGCTTAGGCCTCGAGCAGTACTTC.

A few counts support this clone. The J gene is TRBJ1-5, the V gene TRBV2, with 8 bases aligning to TRBD1. V was clipped by 8 bases and J by 4 bases; unmatched bases: 19. CDR1 is SNHLY, CDR2 FYNNEI, per germline. This CDR3 has 18 residues. The CDR3 protein is CASAILRDRSPSNQPQHF. In nucleotides, the CDR3 is TGTGCCAGCGCCATTCTCCGGGACAGGTCCCCCAGTAATCAGCCCCAGCATTTT.

This sequence joins TRBV7-2 and TRBJ2-1; 11 bases are a match to TRBD1. J was trimmed by 9 bases and V by 8 bases; bases with no gene match: 9. This CDR3 is built from 14 residues. Germline loops: CDR1 SGHTA, CDR2 FQGNSA. The CDR3 nucleotides are TGTGCCAGCCCCCCGGACAGGGGGCTTCGTGAGCAGTTCTTC. Its translation is CASPPDRGLREQFF.

The chain uses TRBV7-9 and TRBJ1-6; TRBD1 might be the D (5 bases). Looked up from germline, CDR1 is SEHNR and CDR2 is FQNEAQ (reference sequence). V dropped 5 bases and J dropped 4 bases, with 21 bases sitting between them. The CDR3 length is 18 residues. As DNA, the CDR3 is TGTGCCAGCAGCGGGGAAGTGGCAGGGAGGGTTTATAATTCACCCCTCCACTTT. As protein: CASSGEVAGRVYNSPLHF.

The J gene is TRBJ2-7, the V gene TRBV3-1 (or the pseudogene TRBV3-2); no definite D call. The CDR3 consists of 16 residues. V dropped 0 bases and J dropped 2 bases, with 14 bases sitting between them. The germline CDR1 and CDR2 sequences are LGHDT and YNNKEL (reference sequence). CDR3 bases: TGTGCCAGCAGCCAAGACGGCCAGTCTTTTACCTACGAGCAGTACTTC. The encoded protein is CASSQDGQSFTYEQYF.

The chain combines TRBV9 with TRBJ1-3; no clear D gene. V lost 4 bases, J lost 2 bases, and 19 bases lay in between. Germline assignment: CDR1 SGDLS and CDR2 YYNGEE. The CDR3 is made up of 17 amino acids. The CDR3 loop reads CASSLAEEVGPGNTIYF. The CDR3, as DNA: TGTGCCAGCAGCCTTGCGGAGGAAGTAGGTCCTGGAAACACCATATATTTT.

This chain connects TRBV7-7 to TRBJ2-3, with TRBD2 identical over 9 bases. Germline values: CDR1 SSHAT, CDR2 FNYEAQ (reference sequence). Trimming cost V 5 bases and J 0 bases; bases outside gene matches: 6. This CDR3 is built from 16 residues. The CDR3 loop is CASSRGGASSTDTQYF. The DNA of the CDR3 is TGTGCCAGCAGCCGCGGGGGGGCCAGTAGCACAGATACGCAGTATTTT.

The rearrangement joins TRBV27 to TRBJ1-5; D not certain. Looked up from germline, CDR1 is MNHEY and CDR2 is SMNVEV (reference sequence). Trimming shortened V by 1 base and J by 5 bases, and 6 bases separated the two germline ends. This CDR3 contains 13 residues. Here the CDR3 DNA reads TGTGCCAGCAGTTTATTGCGGCATCAGCCCCAGCATTTT. This gives the protein CASSLLRHQPQHF.

The genes are TRBV11-2 and TRBJ2-5, with 13 positions matching TRBD2. The CDR3 is 16 amino acids. In germline, CDR1 is SGHAT, CDR2 FQNNGV. With 5 bases clipped from V and 2 bases from J, the junction kept 5 bases outside the gene matches. The CDR3 spells CASSRLLAGGQETQYF. For the CDR3, the DNA is TGTGCCAGCAGCCGACTACTAGCGGGGGGGCAAGAGACCCAGTACTTC.

The chain uses TRBV6-5 and TRBJ2-1; TRBD2 agrees at 8 bases. J was trimmed by 5 bases and V by 6 bases; bases with no gene match: 9. The CDR3 contains 15 residues. CDR1 is MNHEY and CDR2 is SVGAGI in the germline V gene. This chain's CDR3 is CASSVYGGANNEQFF. In DNA form, the CDR3 reads TGTGCCAGCAGCGTCTACGGGGGGGCCAACAATGAGCAGTTCTTC.

In this sample, this clone turned up a few times. The rearrangement uses TRBV6-2 or TRBV6-3 and TRBJ2-2, with no clear D. The CDR3 consists of 13 residues. Per germline, CDR1 MNHEY and CDR2 SVGEGT. V gave up 0 bases and J gave up 5 bases, with 4 bases separating them. CDR3 loop: CASSYSETGELFF. The CDR3 region has the DNA TGTGCCAGCAGTTACTCGGAGACCGGGGAGCTGTTTTTT.

The V and J genes are TRBV5-1 and TRBJ2-3; D tentatively reads TRBD1 or TRBD2 (5 bases each). Trimming removed 5 bases from V and 0 bases from J, with 10 bases in between. This CDR3 region has 14 residues. Germline V gene data show CDR1 as SGHRS and CDR2 as YFSETQ. CDR3 DNA: TGCGCCAGCAGAACCGGGGCTAGCACAGATACGCAGTATTTT. This codes for CASRTGASTDTQYF.

V and J are TRBV9 and TRBJ2-1, with TRBD1 matching 10 bases. Germline assignment: CDR1 SGDLS and CDR2 YYNGEE. The CDR3 runs 15 residues. The V segment lost 4 bases and the J segment 8 bases; nucleotides outside the gene matches: 9. Here the CDR3 reads CASSIRTGGEDEQFF. DNA for the CDR3: TGTGCCAGCAGCATCCGGACAGGGGGGGAGGATGAGCAGTTCTTC.

V gene TRBV11-1 combines with J gene TRBJ2-3; 9 bases fit TRBD1. V trimming: 6 bases; J trimming: 6 bases; junction bases outside the gene matches: 13. The CDR3 is 16 amino acids. Germline V lookup: CDR1 SGHAT, CDR2 FQDESV (reference sequence). The CDR3 loop reads CASSLISGTGTDTQYF. CDR3 bases: TGTGCCAGCAGTTTAATTTCCGGGACAGGGACCGATACGCAGTATTTT.

The chain employs TRBV2 and TRBJ1-6, with D tentatively TRBD1 (5 bases). The CDR3 is made up of 14 amino acids. V shed 3 bases and J shed 7 bases, with 10 bases lying between them. From germline, CDR1 is SNHLY and CDR2 FYNNEI. The CDR3 DNA is TGTGCCAGCAGTGAGACAGTAAGGAATTCACCCCTCCACTTT. Protein product: CASSETVRNSPLHF.

To note about this clone: The identical CDR3 is also encoded by other nucleotide sequences in the sample. The V and J genes are TRBV5-1 and TRBJ2-3; D is perhaps TRBD2 (5 bases). V lost 0 bases, J lost 3 bases, and 11 bases lay in between. CDR3 length equals 15 residues. Germline V CDR1 and CDR2: SGHRS, YFSETQ. The CDR3 nucleotides are TGCGCCAGCAGCTTGGCCGGAGGACGGACAGATACGCAGTATTTT. Translation: CASSLAGGRTDTQYF.

The chain has TRBV2 and TRBJ1-5, with 9 bases aligning to TRBD1. Germline trimming cut 0 bases from V and 8 bases from J; bases unmatched to any gene: 8. The CDR3 sequence is 16 residues long. Germline V gives CDR1 SNHLY, CDR2 FYNNEI. In DNA, the CDR3 is TGTGCCAGCAGTGAAGCGCGCTTGGACAGGGGTAAGCCCCAGCATTTT. Residues: CASSEARLDRGKPQHF. Using reference TRBV2 and TRBJ1-5 for the parts outside the CDR3, the full variable domain is EPEVTQTPSHQVTQMGQEVILRCVPISNHLYFYWYRQILGQKVEFLVSFYNNEISEKSEIFDDQFSVERPDGSNFTLKIRSTKLEDSAMYFCASSEARLDRGKPQHFGDGTRLSIL.

V is TRBV5-8 and J is TRBJ1-4; no clear D gene. This CDR3 region has 13 residues. V was shortened by 5 bases and J by 3 bases, with 8 bases between the two germline ends. Per the germline V gene, CDR1 is SGHTS and CDR2 is YDEGEE. CDR3 nucleotide sequence: TGTGCCAGCAGGGAACAACCTAATGAAAAACTGTTTTTT. This translates into CASREQPNEKLFF. Based on the CDR3 plus reference TRBV5-8 and TRBJ1-4, the full variable domain is EAGVTQSPTHLIKTRGQQATLRCSPISGHTSVYWYQQALGLGLQFLLWYDEGEERNRGNFPPRFSGRQFPNYSSELNVNALELEDSALYLCASREQPNEKLFFGSGTQLSVL.

This clone was counted only a few times. This chain connects TRBV3-1 (or the pseudogene TRBV3-2) to TRBJ1-4; D might be TRBD1 (5 bases). Per the germline V gene, CDR1 is LGHDT and CDR2 is YNNKEL (reference sequence). CDR3 length: 16 amino acids. The ends were cut back, 2 bases at V and 0 bases at J, with 10 bases in the middle. The CDR3 DNA reads as TGTGCCAGCAGCCAACACACAGGCCCAACTAATGAAAAACTGTTTTTT. Translation gives CASSQHTGPTNEKLFF.

A note on this clone: Relative to the germline gene, one junction end is altered; a read error may explain this. The chain joins TRBV5-1 to TRBJ1-4, with TRBD1 matching over 8 bases. Per germline, CDR1 SGHRS and CDR2 YFSETQ. The CDR3 extends over 15 amino acids. As DNA, the CDR3 is TGCGCCAGCAGCCCTGACGACAGGGGAAATGCAAAACTGTTTTTT. It specifies CASSPDDRGNAKLFF.

This clone was recorded only once. For the CDR3, the DNA is TGTGCCAGCAGTTACCACCCATTTAGGGGCCTGAACACTGAAGCTTTCTTT. Protein product: CASSYHPFRGLNTEAFF. The gene calls are TRBV6-2 or TRBV6-3 and TRBJ1-1; tentatively, D is TRBD1 (5 bases). The ends were cut back, 2 bases at V and 0 bases at J, with 16 bases in the middle. This CDR3 is 17 amino acids long. Looked up from germline, CDR1 is MNHEY and CDR2 is SVGEGT.